Listed below are T cell receptor beta chains from one sample, sequenced in a study of cytomegalovirus exposure and HLA in healthy donors. This table comes from immunoSEQ multiplex PCR, and its TCRdb copy is limited to in-frame clones, with some not included. The sample lists roughly 120,000 clones; 70% to 85% were seen once. Specimen: PBMCs. Receptors originate from a middle-aged woman in good health and CMV-seropositive. Each CDR3 is given without its conserved first and last residue. Each record gives: V gene, J gene, CDR3 protein.

V: TRBV5-6
J: TRBJ2-7
CDR3: ASSLAPGQSSYEQY

V: TRBV7-9
J: TRBJ2-1
CDR3: ASSSAGHNEQF

V: TRBV27
J: TRBJ2-7
CDR3: ASSSAGIPSEQY

V: TRBV6-5
J: TRBJ2-3
CDR3: ASSYWVGTSTDTQY

V: TRBV30
J: TRBJ2-5
CDR3: AWSNHGGQETQY

V: TRBV6-1
J: TRBJ2-7
CDR3: ASSEYGTSGSIYEQY

V: TRBV2
J: TRBJ2-5
CDR3: ASKGGRGETQY

V: TRBV6-1
J: TRBJ2-6
CDR3: ASSESSGANVLT

V: TRBV2
J: TRBJ2-7
CDR3: ASSDQGRGEQY

V: TRBV13
J: TRBJ1-1
CDR3: ASSLSRGLVNTEAF

V: TRBV6-5
J: TRBJ2-5
CDR3: ASRSRALGEETQY

V: TRBV6-5
J: TRBJ2-3
CDR3: ASRTSGPADTQY

V: TRBV18
J: TRBJ1-2
CDR3: ASSPTVDGYT

V: TRBV9
J: TRBJ2-7
CDR3: ASSQGLISYEQY

V: TRBV7-9
J: TRBJ1-1
CDR3: ASSPGGLGNTEAF

V: TRBV6-1
J: TRBJ2-5
CDR3: ASSDLVRGETQY

V: TRBV7-2
J: -
CDR3: ASSFVAGGAPYEQY

V: TRBV7-3
J: TRBJ2-1
CDR3: ASSLGTGYYNEQF

V: TRBV7-9
J: TRBJ2-7
CDR3: ASSVDRAPLSYEQY

V: TRBV18
J: TRBJ1-2
CDR3: ASSPPIYGNNYGYT

V: TRBV5-8
J: TRBJ2-1
CDR3: ASSRSQEQF

V: TRBV10-1
J: TRBJ1-4
CDR3: ASSAGGKYEKLF

V: TRBV18
J: TRBJ1-2
CDR3: ASSAERYGYT

V: TRBV9
J: TRBJ1-6
CDR3: ASSTQPRGKGSPLH

V: TRBV5-1
J: TRBJ1-2
CDR3: ASGTEGQGSYGYT

V: TRBV18
J: TRBJ1-1
CDR3: ASSPLDSLNTEAF

V: TRBV19
J: TRBJ2-3
CDR3: ASSLYHQQGADADTQY

V: TRBV5-4
J: TRBJ1-2
CDR3: ASSLAGGGKNYGYT

V: TRBV6-4
J: TRBJ2-1
CDR3: ASSGRPRGEQF

V: TRBV7-6
J: TRBJ1-3
CDR3: ASSSTDRGRGNTIY

V: TRBV7-2
J: TRBJ2-3
CDR3: ASSFLPPRGVQVGDTQY

V: TRBV6-5
J: TRBJ2-7
CDR3: ASSYWDRDLEEQY

V: TRBV12-5
J: TRBJ1-5
CDR3: ASGLEGGQPQH

V: TRBV15
J: TRBJ2-5
CDR3: ATSTRTLLGTQY

V: TRBV7-2
J: TRBJ2-3
CDR3: ASTLGTGHTNTQY

V: TRBV4-1
J: TRBJ2-1
CDR3: ASSMTSGTGINEQF

V: TRBV7-9
J: TRBJ2-1
CDR3: ASSLVGAGPYNEQF

V: TRBV7-8
J: TRBJ2-5
CDR3: ASSSRQGARETQY

V: TRBV30
J: TRBJ1-1
CDR3: AWTVGQMNTEAF

V: TRBV18
J: TRBJ1-5
CDR3: ASSPYREYQPQH

V: TRBV7-6
J: TRBJ2-1
CDR3: ASSKTSDSYNEQF

V: TRBV6-6
J: TRBJ1-2
CDR3: ASSSARQGANYGYT

V: TRBV7-9
J: TRBJ1-1
CDR3: ASSIKSLKTGPEVF

V: TRBV18
J: TRBJ2-7
CDR3: ASSPRLAGTDEQY

V: TRBV18
J: TRBJ2-7
CDR3: ASSPLGQGAVEQY

V: TRBV4-1
J: TRBJ1-6
CDR3: ASSQDGGGGSPLH

V: TRBV5-1
J: TRBJ2-2
CDR3: ASSLNVGQGTGELF

V: TRBV7-3
J: TRBJ2-3
CDR3: ASSPRLAGMDTQY

V: TRBV7-8
J: TRBJ2-1
CDR3: ASSLLTSGRDEQF

V: TRBV19
J: TRBJ2-7
CDR3: ASSIEGRNPYEQY

V: TRBV5-4
J: TRBJ1-2
CDR3: ASSLGGENYGYT